This TCR beta chain was recorded in a study of blood T cells in healthy people across ages. This clonotype was detected a few times. The germline gives CDR1 MNHEY, CDR2 SVGEGT. The CDR3 is made up of 18 amino acids. V lost 5 bases to trimming and J lost 5 bases; unmatched junction nucleotides: 12. Combining a sample-barcoded 5' primer with a J-beta primer mix, a second PCR ran for 7 to 11 cycles. TCRdb re-derived calls from the 5' RACE reads in MiXCR, one entry per CDR3 protein. The data hold around 1,600,000 distinct CDR3 sequences, with less than 45% observed a single time. What was sequenced was blood. The receptor comes from a woman under 30 in good health. The rearrangement uses TRBV6-2 or TRBV6-3 and TRBJ2-1, with 13 bases aligning to TRBD2. The CDR3 spells CASSPSGLAGFAHNEQFF. The DNA for the CDR3 is TGTGCCAGCAGTCCGTCGGGACTAGCGGGGTTTGCTCACAATGAGCAGTTCTTC.